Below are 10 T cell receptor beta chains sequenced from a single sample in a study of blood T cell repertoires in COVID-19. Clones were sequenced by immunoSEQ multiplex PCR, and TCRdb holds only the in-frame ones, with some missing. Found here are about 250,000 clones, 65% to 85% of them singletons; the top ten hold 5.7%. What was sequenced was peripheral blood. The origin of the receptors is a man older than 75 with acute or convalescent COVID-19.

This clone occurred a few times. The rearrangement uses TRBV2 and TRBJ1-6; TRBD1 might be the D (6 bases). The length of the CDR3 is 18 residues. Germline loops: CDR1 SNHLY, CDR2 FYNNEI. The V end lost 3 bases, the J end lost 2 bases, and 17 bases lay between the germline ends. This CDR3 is CASSEAQGFGPYNSPLHF. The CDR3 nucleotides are TGTGCCAGCAGTGAGGCGCAGGGGTTTGGGCCCTATAATTCACCCCTCCACTTT.

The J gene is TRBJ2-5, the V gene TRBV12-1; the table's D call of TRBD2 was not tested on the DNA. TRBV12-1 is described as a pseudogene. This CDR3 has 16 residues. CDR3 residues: CASSYLRGRVQETQYF. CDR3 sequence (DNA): TGTGCCAGCAGCTACCTTCGCGGGAGGGTCCAAGAGACCCAGTACTTC.

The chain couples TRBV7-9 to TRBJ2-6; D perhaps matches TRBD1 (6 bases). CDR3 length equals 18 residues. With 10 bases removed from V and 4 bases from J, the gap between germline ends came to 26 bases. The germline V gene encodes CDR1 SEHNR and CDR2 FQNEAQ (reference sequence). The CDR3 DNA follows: TGTGCCACCCAAAGATCAGGGGCTTTCTTGGGGGGGGCCAACGTCCTGACTTTC. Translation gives CATQRSGAFLGGANVLTF.

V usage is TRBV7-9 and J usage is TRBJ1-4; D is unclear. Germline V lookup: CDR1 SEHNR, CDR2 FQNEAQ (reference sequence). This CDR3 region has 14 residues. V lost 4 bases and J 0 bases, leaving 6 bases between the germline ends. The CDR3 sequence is CASSSLATNEKLFF. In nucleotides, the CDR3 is TGTGCCAGCAGCTCATTAGCAACTAATGAAAAACTGTTTTTT.

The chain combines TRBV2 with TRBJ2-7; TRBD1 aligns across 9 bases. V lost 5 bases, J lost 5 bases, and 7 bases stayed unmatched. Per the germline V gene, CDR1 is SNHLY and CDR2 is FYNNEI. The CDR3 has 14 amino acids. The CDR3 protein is CASSSPGQGDEQYF. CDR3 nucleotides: TGTGCCAGCAGTTCCCCGGGACAGGGAGACGAGCAGTACTTC.

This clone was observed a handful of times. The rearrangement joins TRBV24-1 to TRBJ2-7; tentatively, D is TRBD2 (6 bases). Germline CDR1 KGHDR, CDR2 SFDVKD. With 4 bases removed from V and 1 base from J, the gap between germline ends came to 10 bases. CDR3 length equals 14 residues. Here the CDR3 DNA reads TGTGCCACCAGTGACCCCGGGACTTCCTACGAGCAGTACTTC. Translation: CATSDPGTSYEQYF.

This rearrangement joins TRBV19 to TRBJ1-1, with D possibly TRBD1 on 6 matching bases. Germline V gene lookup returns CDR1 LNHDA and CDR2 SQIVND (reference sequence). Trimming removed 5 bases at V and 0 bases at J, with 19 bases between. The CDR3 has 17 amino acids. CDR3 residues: CASSGIITGHMNTEAFF. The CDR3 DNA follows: TGTGCCAGTAGTGGGATAATTACGGGACACATGAACACTGAAGCTTTCTTT.

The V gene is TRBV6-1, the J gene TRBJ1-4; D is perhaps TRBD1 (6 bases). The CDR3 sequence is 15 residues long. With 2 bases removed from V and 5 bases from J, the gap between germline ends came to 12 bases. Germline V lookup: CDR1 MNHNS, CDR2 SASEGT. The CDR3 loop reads CASSEMGAGNEKLFF. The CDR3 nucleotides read TGTGCCAGCAGTGAAATGGGGGCCGGCAATGAAAAACTGTTTTTT.

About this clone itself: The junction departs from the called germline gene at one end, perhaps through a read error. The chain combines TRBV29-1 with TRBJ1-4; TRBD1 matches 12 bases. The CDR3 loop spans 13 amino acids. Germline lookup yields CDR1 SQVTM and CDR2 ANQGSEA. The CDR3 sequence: CSGGTGGDQKLVF. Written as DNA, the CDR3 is TGCAGCGGGGGGACAGGGGGCGACCAGAAGCTGGTTTTT.

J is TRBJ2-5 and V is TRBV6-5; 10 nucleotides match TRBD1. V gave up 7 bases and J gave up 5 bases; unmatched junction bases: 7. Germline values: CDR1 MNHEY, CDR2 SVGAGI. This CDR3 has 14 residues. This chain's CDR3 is CASIETGGLETQYF. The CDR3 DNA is TGTGCCAGCATAGAGACAGGGGGCTTGGAGACCCAGTACTTC.